Listed here is a single T cell receptor beta chain. TCR beta CDR3 sequences were amplified from RNA transcripts. Using the HTBI primer set, a first-round RT-PCR was run on the TCR CDR3. TCRdb processed the multiplex PCR reads anew with MiXCR; each CDR3 protein has one entry. Of some 720,000 distinct CDR3 sequences listed, 16% are singletons. These data belong to a study of T cells in Graves' hyperthyroidism and ophthalmopathy. Across the study: Before any treatment, at initial diagnosis, peripheral blood was collected.

Not enrolled were patients with uncontrolled infection, other autoimmune disease, pregnancy or lactation. In germline, CDR1 is MNHNS, CDR2 SASEGT. The CDR3 is 15 residues long. V lost 2 bases and J 0 bases, leaving 10 bases between the germline ends. The sample taken for sequencing was blood. This TCR was recovered from a young man with Graves' hyperthyroidism. The gene calls are TRBV6-1 and TRBJ1-1; D gene uncertain. Here the CDR3 DNA reads TGTGCCAGCAGTGAACAGCCTCACATGAACACTGAAGCTTTCTTT. It yields the protein CASSEQPHMNTEAFF.